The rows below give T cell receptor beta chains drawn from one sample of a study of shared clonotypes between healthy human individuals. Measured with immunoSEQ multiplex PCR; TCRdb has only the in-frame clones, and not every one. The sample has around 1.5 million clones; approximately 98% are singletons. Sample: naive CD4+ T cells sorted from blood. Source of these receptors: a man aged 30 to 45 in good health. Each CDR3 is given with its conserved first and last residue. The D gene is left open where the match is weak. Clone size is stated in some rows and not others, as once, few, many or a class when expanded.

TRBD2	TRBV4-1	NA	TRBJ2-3	TGCGCCAGCAGCCATGGGGGAGGGGACGGGTACACAGATACGCAGTATTTT	CASSHGGGDGYTDTQYF
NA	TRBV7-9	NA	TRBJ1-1	TGTGCCAGCAGCTTCCCCGGGGGCACTGAAGCTTTCTTT	CASSFPGGTEAFF
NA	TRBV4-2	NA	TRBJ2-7	TGTGCCAGCAGCTTGGTGTGGGTCGGCGAGCAGTACTTC	CASSLVWVGEQYF
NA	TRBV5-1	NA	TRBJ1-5	TGCGCCAGCAGCTTGGGGGACATACCTAATCAGCCCCAGCATTTT	CASSLGDIPNQPQHF
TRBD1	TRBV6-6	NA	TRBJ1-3	TGTGCCAGTATTACAGGGGGCTGGTACACCATATATTTT	CASITGGWYTIYF
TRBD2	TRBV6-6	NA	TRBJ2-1	TGTGCCAGCAGTTACTCAGGCGGGAGGGGAAATGAGCAGTTCTTC	CASSYSGGRGNEQFF
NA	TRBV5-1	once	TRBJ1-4	TGCGCCAGCAGCTTCGATTTCTCATTTGCAGGGTTGGGTGAAAAACTGTTTTTT	CASSFDFSFAGLGEKLFF
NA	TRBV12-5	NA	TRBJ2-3	TGTGCTAGTGGTGGGCCAGGCGGGGAAGGAAATACGCAGTATTTT	CASGGPGGEGNTQYF
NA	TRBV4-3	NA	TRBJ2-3	TGCGCCAGCAGCCAAGAACCGGCCACAGATACGCAGTATTTT	CASSQEPATDTQYF
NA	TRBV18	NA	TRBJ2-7	TGTGCCAGCTCACCACGGGCATCCGGTGAGGGGTACTACGAGCAGTACTTC	CASSPRASGEGYYEQYF